The T cell receptor beta chain described here comes from a study of tumor and adjacent non-tumor tissue in lung cancer (dated by TCRdb to between 2018 and 2020). Looking at the study overall: The cohort included approximately 13 adenocarcinoma, 2 squamous cell carcinoma and 1 small cell lung cancer patients. The roughly 15 patients were aged 31 to 76 years, included around 10 men and 5 women, and had TNM stage I to III disease. Sequencing produced 130 million or so productive TCRbeta reads in total, an average of about 4 million reads per sample. The study compared bulk TCRbeta repertoires between lung tumor tissue and matched distant non-tumor lung tissue from fewer than 19 lung cancer patients. TCRbeta CDR3 sequencing was performed on approximately 30 paired specimens, with one tumor sample and one normal lung sample collected per patient. Paper-wide results and their limitations: The cohort had only about 16 patients, and the authors noted that larger samples and more detailed clinical data are needed. The top 100 clones accounted for a significantly larger cumulative portion of the repertoire in normal lung than in tumor tissue. Younger patients had significantly higher TCR diversity, and higher tumor TCR diversity was associated with shorter overall and disease-free survival. TCR diversity (inverse Simpson) was significantly higher in tumor than in normal lung tissue (around 460 vs 160, P = 0.0075, Mann-Whitney U test). Neither the sequencing platform nor unique molecular identifiers are named or mentioned anywhere in the methods. Because peripheral blood was not sequenced, blood TCRbeta repertoires in the lung cancer patients of the study were not examined.

RNA was extracted from bulk unsorted tissue and checked for quality with a NanoDrop ND-1000 and an Agilent 2100. All donors had newly diagnosed lung cancer, had not received prior chemotherapy, and were admitted for thoracic surgery in China between August and November 2014. Patients who had received previous radiotherapy or chemotherapy, or who had another concurrent cancer, were excluded from the study. Surgical tissue pieces of about 1-2 cm3 were preserved in RNAlater solution and stored at -80 °C until use. The CDR3 contains 13 residues, cysteine and phenylalanine counted. Kept here is only the CDR3 DNA, which spans 39 bases and is read in frame from base 1. In the germline V gene (reference sequence), CDR1 corresponds to SEHNR and CDR2 to FQNEAQ. Libraries were constructed by multiplex PCR. The sample was run on an Illumina HiSeq 2500. TCRbeta libraries were constructed through three rounds of nested PCR with primers (Table S4) according to protocols modified from ARM-PCR. Before sequencing, PCR products of 200-500 bp were excised from the gel and purified with the QIAquick gel extraction kit. Processing in the source paper ran as follows. Reads were cleaned using Trimmomatic, were merged into complete CDR3 sequences using FLASH, and were assigned to V(D)J germline segments using MiTCR. Clonal diversity was calculated as the inverse Simpson's index using VDJtools. In-frame sequences lacking a premature stop codon were counted as productive reads. The public sequencing data were trimmed at Q25 with fastp and processed into clonotypes with MiXCR by TCRdb, which kept only in-frame beta chains. Each entry merges the rows of one CDR3 protein and shows their most common DNA and genes. None of the V and J calls come from the authors' own analysis; TCRdb made them. This sample is represented by 220,000 or so distinct CDR3 sequences; 60% to 85% of them were singletons. Clones ranked in the top ten supply approximately 25% of the sample.

In this sample, this clonotype turned up once. It has no known antigen specificity. The junction and the germline gene differ at one end; a read error may be behind it. Sequenced material: lung tumor tissue. The sequence links TRBV7-9 to TRBJ2-1, with the D segment identity uncertain. The TCR sequence derives from a man in his fifties or sixties with non-small cell lung cancer. The DNA reads as follows: TGTGCCAGCAGGCACCTGTGTGGCAATGAGCGGTTCTTC. Its translation is CASRHLCGNERFF. With the rest looked up from the reference TRBV7-9 and TRBJ2-1 genes rather than sequenced, the full variable domain is DTGVSQNPRHKITKRGQNVTFRCDPISEHNRLYWYRQTLGQGPEFLTYFQNEAQLEKSRLLSDRFSAERPKGSFSTLEIQRTEQGDSAMYLCASRHLCGNERFFGPGTRLTVL.